This T cell receptor beta chain was found in a study of control samples from healthy donors and cancer patients. Some clones are missing from TCRdb's copy, which holds only in-frame ones; the method was immunoSEQ multiplex PCR. Among 75,000 to 90,000 clones listed, 86% were seen once. Trimming removed 1 base from V and 2 bases from J; junction bases left unmatched: 1. The CDR3 is made up of 14 amino acids. Germline values: CDR1 SGHRS, CDR2 YFSETQ. Sequencing was done on a sample of blood. V usage is TRBV5-1 and J usage is TRBJ2-3; 7 bases map to TRBD1. The clonotype comes from a young man in good health. In DNA form, the CDR3 reads TGCGCCAGCAGCTTGACAGGGGTCACAGATACGCAGTATTTT. Protein product: CASSLTGVTDTQYF.